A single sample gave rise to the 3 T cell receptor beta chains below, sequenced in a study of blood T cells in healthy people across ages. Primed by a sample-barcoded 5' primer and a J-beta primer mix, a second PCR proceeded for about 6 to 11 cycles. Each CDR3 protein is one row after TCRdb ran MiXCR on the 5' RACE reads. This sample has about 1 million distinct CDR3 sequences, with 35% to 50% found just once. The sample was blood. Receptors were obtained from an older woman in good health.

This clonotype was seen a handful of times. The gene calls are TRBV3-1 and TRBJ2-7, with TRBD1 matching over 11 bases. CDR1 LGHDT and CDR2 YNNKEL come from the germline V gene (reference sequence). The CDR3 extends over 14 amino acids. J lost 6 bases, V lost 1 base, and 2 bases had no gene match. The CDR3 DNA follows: TGTGCCAGCAGCCAAGGGACAGGGGGCCGCGAGCAGTACTTC. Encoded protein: CASSQGTGGREQYF.

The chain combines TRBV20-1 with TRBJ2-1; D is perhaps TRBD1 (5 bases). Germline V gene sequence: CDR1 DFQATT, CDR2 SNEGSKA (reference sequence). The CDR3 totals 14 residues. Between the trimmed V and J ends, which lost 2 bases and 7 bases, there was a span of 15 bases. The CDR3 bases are TGCAGTGCTAGATCAGGGATAGGCGTTAATGAGCAGTTCTTC. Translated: CSARSGIGVNEQFF.

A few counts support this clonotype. The CDR3 DNA follows: TGTGCCAGCAGTGAATTTCGGACTACGAACCAAGAGACCCAGTACTTC. It specifies CASSEFRTTNQETQYF. The rearrangement uses TRBV6-1 and TRBJ2-5; tentative D call: TRBD2 (6 bases). In germline, CDR1 is MNHNS, CDR2 SASEGT. Trimming took 2 bases from V and 0 from J, leaving 13 bases between them. This CDR3 contains 16 residues.